These T cell receptor beta chains were read from a single sample in a study of control samples from healthy donors and cancer patients. TCRdb's copy holds only in-frame clones and misses some; the assay was immunoSEQ multiplex PCR. The data show about 89,000 clones, approximately 89% seen once. Specimen: blood. These TCRs come from a man aged 25 to 40 in good health. The CDR3 runs from the conserved cysteine through the conserved F or W. D genes are given only for firm matches. Size tells how often a clone was seen (once, few, many) or the class of an expanded clone, and some rows leave it out.

>TRBJ2-1|TRBD2|NA|18|TRBV5-1
TGCGCCAGCAGAGCCGGACTAGCGGGGGAGAGCTCCTACAATGAGCAGTTCTTC
CASRAGLAGESSYNEQFF
>TRBJ2-3|NA|NA|13|TRBV29-1
TGCAGCGTTGAGGCAGGGGCCACAGATACGCAGTATTTT
CSVEAGATDTQYF
>TRBJ2-2|NA|NA|16|TRBV6-4
TGTGCCAGCAGTGAACAGGGAATGAGGAACACCGGGGAGCTGTTTTTT
CASSEQGMRNTGELFF
>TRBJ2-2|TRBD1|NA|16|TRBV5-1
TGCGCCAGCAGCTTGGGGACAGGGCGAGGGACCGGGGAGCTGTTTTTT
CASSLGTGRGTGELFF
>TRBJ2-5|TRBD1|NA|13|TRBV10-3
TGTGCCATCGGGACAGATGGCCAAGAGACCCAGTACTTC
CAIGTDGQETQYF
>TRBJ1-5|TRBD1|NA|15|TRBV18
TGTGCCAGCTCGCCCGGGACAGGGGGCAGTCAGCCCCAGCATTTT
CASSPGTGGSQPQHF
>TRBJ1-2|TRBD1|NA|15|TRBV2
TGTGCCAGCAGTGGAATAGGGGGCTCCTACTATGGCTACACCTTC
CASSGIGGSYYGYTF
>TRBJ1-2|NA|once|16|TRBV2
TGTGCCAGCAGTGTCCTCAGGACAGCTGACTACTATGGCTACACCTTC
CASSVLRTADYYGYTF
>TRBJ2-3|NA|NA|15|TRBV5-1
TGCGCCAGTTTGGAAGCGGGCAGAGTGGGAGATACGCAGTATTTT
CASLEAGRVGDTQYF
>TRBJ2-7|TRBD1|once|16|TRBV4-1
TGCGCCAGCAGCCCCGCTGGGGACAGGGGGCGATACGAGCAGTACTTC
CASSPAGDRGRYEQYF
>TRBJ1-1|TRBD1|NA|12|TRBV30
TGTGCCTGGAGTGTCGGGCAGGGGGGTGCTTTCTTT
CAWSVGQGGAFF
>TRBJ1-1|TRBD1|NA|16|TRBV2
TGTGCCAGCAGTCCGCCCTCCGGGACAGGGGTTACTGAAGCTTTCTTT
CASSPPSGTGVTEAFF
>TRBJ1-5|NA|NA|15|TRBV5-1
TGCGCCAGCAGCTTGGGATCAGGGGTCGGGCAGCCCCAGCATTTT
CASSLGSGVGQPQHF
>TRBJ2-3|TRBD2|NA|15|TRBV24-1
TGTGCCACCTCTAGCGGGGGGGGTAGCACAGATACGCAGTATTTT
CATSSGGGSTDTQYF
>TRBJ1-2|NA|NA|15|TRBV19
TGTGCCAGTAGTATCATCAAGCGGGGGCCCTATGGCTACACCTTC
CASSIIKRGPYGYTF
>TRBJ1-1|NA|NA|16|TRBV29-1
TGCAGCGTTGAAGATCCAACAGCTCCCCTAAACACTGAAGCTTTCTTT
CSVEDPTAPLNTEAFF
>TRBJ2-2|NA|NA|13|TRBV5-1
TGCGCCAGCAGCGGGGAAGGCACCGGGGAGCTGTTTTTT
CASSGEGTGELFF
>TRBJ1-2|NA|NA|14|TRBV5-6
TGTGCCAGCAGCGAGGGTGCGGGGTACTATGGCTACACCTTC
CASSEGAGYYGYTF
>TRBJ2-1|NA|NA|15|TRBV5-1
TGCGCCAGCAGCTTGGAATCGGGGCCCGGAGATGAGCAGTTCTTC
CASSLESGPGDEQFF
>TRBJ2-5|NA|NA|13|TRBV18
TGTGCCAGCTCACCTCGGCGGGAAGAGACCCAGTACTTC
CASSPRREETQYF
>TRBJ2-5|NA|NA|14|TRBV7-6
TGTGCCAGCAGCCCCCGGAGGGTACAAGAGACCCAGTACTTC
CASSPRRVQETQYF
>TRBJ1-1|NA|NA|14|TRBV5-1
TGCGCCAGCAGATACTTCAGACAGAACACTGAAGCTTTCTTT
CASRYFRQNTEAFF
>TRBJ1-2|NA|NA|11|TRBV30
TGTGCCTGGAGAGCTATCTATGGCTACACCTTC
CAWRAIYGYTF
>TRBJ2-5|NA|NA|14|TRBV5-4
TGTGCCAGCAGCTTGGGAGGAGGGTTGGAGACCCAGTACTTC
CASSLGGGLETQYF
>TRBJ2-5|TRBD2|NA|18|TRBV9
TGTGCCAGCAGCGCACCTCCGGGACTAGCGGGGGGGCCTGCGACCCAGTACTTC
CASSAPPGLAGGPATQYF
>TRBJ2-1|NA|NA|14|TRBV5-6
TGTGCCAGCAGCTTGCAGGGACCGAGTAGGGAGCAGTTCTTC
CASSLQGPSREQFF
>TRBJ2-2|NA|NA|19|TRBV19
TGTGCCAGTAGTATATTTTGGTTCAGGGACCCTACGAACACCGGGGAGCTGTTTTTT
CASSIFWFRDPTNTGELFF
>TRBJ2-7|NA|few|18|TRBV27
TGTGCCAGCAGTCTCCTGGGGTTAGGGGGGGGGCCCTCCTACGAGCAGTACTTC
CASSLLGLGGGPSYEQYF
>TRBJ2-1|NA|NA|12|TRBV21-1
TGTGCCAGCAGCAAGAGGAAGGAGAGCCAGTTCTTC
CASSKRKESQFF
>TRBJ1-3|NA|NA|12|TRBV6-6
TGTGCCAGCACCACTACAGGAAACACCATATATTTT
CASTTTGNTIYF
>TRBJ1-3|NA|NA|14|TRBV5-4
TGTGCCAGCAGCTTAGACAGACTCAGCTACACCATATATTTT
CASSLDRLSYTIYF
>TRBJ2-5|TRBD2|NA|15|TRBV7-2
TGTGCCAGCAGCTTAGGCCTTGGCGGGGGGGGGACCCAGTACTTC
CASSLGLGGGGTQYF
>TRBJ1-1|NA|few|14|TRBV4-1
TGCGCCAGCAGGCTGGGCAGGGAGAACACTGAAGCTTTCTTT
CASRLGRENTEAFF
>TRBJ2-3|TRBD1|NA|15|TRBV27
TGTGCCAGCAGGCCATGGACAGGGGCCACAGATACGCAGTATTTT
CASRPWTGATDTQYF
>TRBJ2-5|TRBD2|NA|16|TRBV9
TGTGCCAGCAGCGTAGCTAGCGGGGGGGCTCGGGAGACCCAGTACTTC
CASSVASGGARETQYF
>TRBJ2-1|NA|NA|14|TRBV6-5
TGTGCCAGCAGTTCCTGGGGGGGCCGGAATGAGCAGTTCTTC
CASSSWGGRNEQFF
>TRBJ1-1|NA|NA|13|TRBV5-1
TGCGCCAGCAGACAGGGATCCAACACTGAAGCTTTCTTT
CASRQGSNTEAFF
>TRBJ2-6|TRBD1|NA|13|TRBV11-2
TGTGCCAGCAGCATTGGACAGGGAAACGTCCTGACTTTC
CASSIGQGNVLTF
>TRBJ1-1|NA|once|13|TRBV19
TGTGCCAGTAGTATTATGGGCGGAGGTGAAGCTTTCTTT
CASSIMGGGEAFF
>TRBJ2-1|TRBD2|NA|16|TRBV18
TGTGCCAGCTCACTTTACCTAGCGGGGGGGCACAATGAGCAGTTCTTC
CASSLYLAGGHNEQFF
>TRBJ1-2|NA|NA|15|TRBV19
TGTGCCAGTAGTATAGATCAGGGACCTAACTATGGCTACACCTTC
CASSIDQGPNYGYTF
>TRBJ2-5|TRBD2|NA|16|TRBV30
TGTGCCTGGAGTGCGACTAGCGGGGTCGCCCAAGAGACCCAGTACTTC
CAWSATSGVAQETQYF
>TRBJ2-4|TRBD1|NA|15|TRBV19
TGTGCCAGTAGTATCGGACAGGGGGGCAAAAACATTCAGTACTTC
CASSIGQGGKNIQYF
>TRBJ1-5|NA|NA|15|TRBV10-2
TGCGCCAGCAGTGAGTATAGGTGGGGCAATCAGCCCCAGCATTTT
CASSEYRWGNQPQHF
>TRBJ1-6|NA|NA|15|TRBV27
TGTGCCAGCAGTTTGGAAGGGGCTCGGAATTCACCCCTCCACTTT
CASSLEGARNSPLHF
>TRBJ1-3|NA|NA|15|TRBV29-1
TGCAGCGGGGGGGACGGGGGGTTCTCTGGAAACACCATATATTTT
CSGGDGGFSGNTIYF
>TRBJ2-3|TRBD2|once|15|TRBV6-5
TGTGCCAGCAGAAATACGGGGGGAAGCACAGATACGCAGTATTTT
CASRNTGGSTDTQYF